Listed below are T cell receptor beta chains from one sample, sequenced in a study of T cells in Graves' hyperthyroidism and ophthalmopathy. TCRdb reanalysed the multiplex PCR reads using MiXCR and keeps one entry per CDR3 protein. Of approximately 600,000 distinct CDR3 sequences listed, approximately 15% are singletons. Sequenced: blood. All receptors come from a woman aged 40 to 55 with Graves' ophthalmopathy. CDR3s include the opening cysteine and the closing phenylalanine or tryptophan. D genes are given only for firm matches. Expanded clones are given a class, and other clones once, few, many or no size at all.

J: TRBJ2-7
V: TRBV10-3
size: .
D: .
CDR3: CAISEFGRSYEQYF
DNA: TGTGCCATCAGTGAGTTCGGGCGCTCCTACGAGCAGTACTTC

J: TRBJ1-5
V: TRBV28
size: many
D: .
CDR3: CASRLLRQPQHF
DNA: TGTGCCAGCAGATTACTGCGTCAGCCCCAGCATTTT

J: TRBJ1-1
V: TRBV6-5
size: many
D: .
CDR3: CASSYPPIADTEAFF
DNA: TGTGCCAGCAGTTACCCCCCTATCGCGGACACTGAAGCTTTCTTT

J: TRBJ1-1
V: TRBV28
size: many
D: .
CDR3: CATDRTESPRAFF
DNA: TGTGCCACCGACAGGACGGAGAGCCCTCGGGCTTTCTTT

J: TRBJ1-2
V: TRBV19
size: .
D: .
CDR3: CASSMYYGYTF
DNA: TGTGCCAGTAGTATGTACTATGGCTACACCTTC

J: TRBJ1-2
V: TRBV7-9
size: few
D: .
CDR3: CASSLPETPKYGYTF
DNA: TGTGCCAGCAGCTTACCGGAGACCCCCAAATATGGCTACACCTTC

J: TRBJ2-7
V: TRBV20-1
size: many
D: .
CDR3: CSARDLSIEQYF
DNA: TGCAGTGCTAGGGACCTATCTATTGAGCAGTACTTC

J: TRBJ2-7
V: TRBV4-2
size: .
D: .
CDR3: CASSQERGGRYEQYF
DNA: TGTGCCAGCAGCCAAGAACGGGGCGGCCGCTACGAGCAGTACTTC

J: TRBJ1-2
V: TRBV5-5
size: .
D: .
CDR3: CASSLAQGLGGYTF
DNA: TGTGCCAGCAGCTTGGCCCAGGGGCTAGGTGGCTACACCTTC

J: TRBJ1-1
V: TRBV29-1
size: few
D: .
CDR3: CSFRDGREAFF
DNA: TGCAGTTTCCGGGACGGTCGTGAAGCTTTCTTT

J: TRBJ2-5
V: TRBV12-3/TRBV12-4
size: many
D: .
CDR3: CASSSTVGLRETQYF
DNA: TGTGCCAGCAGTTCAACCGTCGGACTGAGGGAGACCCAGTACTTC

J: TRBJ2-7
V: TRBV5-1
size: many
D: .
CDR3: CASTRQNYEQYF
DNA: TGCGCCAGCACCAGACAGAACTACGAGCAGTACTTC